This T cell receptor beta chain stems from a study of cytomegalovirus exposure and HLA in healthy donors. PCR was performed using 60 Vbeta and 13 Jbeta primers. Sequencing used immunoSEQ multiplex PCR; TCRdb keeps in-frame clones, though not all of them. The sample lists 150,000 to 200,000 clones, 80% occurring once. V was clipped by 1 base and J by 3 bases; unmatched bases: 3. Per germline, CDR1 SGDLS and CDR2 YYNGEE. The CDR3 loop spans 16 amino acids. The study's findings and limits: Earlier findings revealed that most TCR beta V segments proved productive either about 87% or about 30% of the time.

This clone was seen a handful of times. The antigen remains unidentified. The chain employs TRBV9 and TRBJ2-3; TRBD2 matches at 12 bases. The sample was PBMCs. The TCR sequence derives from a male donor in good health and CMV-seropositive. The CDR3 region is CASSVTTSGSTDTQYF. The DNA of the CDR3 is TGTGCCAGCAGCGTAACGACTAGCGGGAGTACAGATACGCAGTATTTT.